This T cell receptor beta chain was sequenced for a study of blood T cell repertoires in COVID-19. Overall study context: Sites across the United States, Italy and Spain contributed samples from acute and convalescent COVID-19. T cells, B-cell-depleted T cells, or PBMCs provided the cDNA or gDNA that served as material.

As processed by the authors: Nucleated cell counts were estimated from reference gene primer amplification. Method: immunoSEQ multiplex PCR; TCRdb's copy keeps in-frame clones and lacks some. For V, J and clone size, that table is used; D and trimming come from the DNA. This sample has 200,000 to 300,000 clones, with 75% to 85% found just once. V was shortened by 1 base and J by 3 bases, with 9 bases between the two germline ends. In germline, CDR1 is SGHVS, CDR2 FQNEAQ. The CDR3 runs 14 residues. This clone showed up just once. The source material was peripheral blood. The chain joins TRBV7-8 to TRBJ1-1, with no clear D. The TCR comes from a man in his forties who had recovered from COVID-19. For the CDR3, the DNA is TGTGCCAGCAGCTTAGTCGGAGCGTACACTGAAGCTTTCTTT. Its protein is CASSLVGAYTEAFF.